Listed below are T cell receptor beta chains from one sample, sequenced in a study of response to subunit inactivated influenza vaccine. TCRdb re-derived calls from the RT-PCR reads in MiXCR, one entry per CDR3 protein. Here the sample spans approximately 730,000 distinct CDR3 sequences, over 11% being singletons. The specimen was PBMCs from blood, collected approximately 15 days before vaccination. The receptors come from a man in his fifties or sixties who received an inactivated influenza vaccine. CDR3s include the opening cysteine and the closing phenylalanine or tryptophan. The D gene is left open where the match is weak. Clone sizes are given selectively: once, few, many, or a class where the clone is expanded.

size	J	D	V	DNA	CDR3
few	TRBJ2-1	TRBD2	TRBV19	TGTGCCAGCAGAGAGGTAGCGGGAGGCGGAGATGAGCAGTTCTTC	CASREVAGGGDEQFF
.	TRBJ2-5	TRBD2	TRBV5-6	TGTGCCAGCAGCTTGGGCCCCCCACTAGCGGGGTTAGAGACCCAGTACTTC	CASSLGPPLAGLETQYF
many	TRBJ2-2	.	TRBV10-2	TGCGCCAGCAGTGTCGGAACCGGGGAGCTGTTTTTT	CASSVGTGELFF
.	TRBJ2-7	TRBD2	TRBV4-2	TGTGCCAGCAGCCAAGTGGGGACTAGTGAGGGGTACGAGCAGTACTTC	CASSQVGTSEGYEQYF
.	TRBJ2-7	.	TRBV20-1	TGCAGTGCTAGCCCCCTCGATAGACCTATTTACGAGCAGTACTTC	CSASPLDRPIYEQYF
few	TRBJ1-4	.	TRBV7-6	TGTGCCAGCAGCTTAAACGTAGGGATTGGTGAAAAACTGTTTTTT	CASSLNVGIGEKLFF
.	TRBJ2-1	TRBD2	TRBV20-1	TGCAGTGCTAGAGATAGTAGCGGGGGTCCCAGCTCCTACAATGAGCAGTTCTTC	CSARDSSGGPSSYNEQFF
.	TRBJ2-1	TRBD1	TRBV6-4	TGTGCCACCGCCCGGGACAGACGTAATGAGCAGTTCTTC	CATARDRRNEQFF
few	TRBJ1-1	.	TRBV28	TGTGCCACCTACAGTTTACACCTTAACACTGAAGCTTTCTTT	CATYSLHLNTEAFF
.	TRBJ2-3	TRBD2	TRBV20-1	TGCAGTGCTAGAGCGTCGCGCGGGAGTACAGAGACGCAGTATTTT	CSARASRGSTETQYF
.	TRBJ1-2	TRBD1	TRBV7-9	TGTGCCAGCAGCTTTGGGGACAGGGCCGGCTATGGCTACACCTTC	CASSFGDRAGYGYTF
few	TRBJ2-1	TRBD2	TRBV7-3	TGTGCCAGCAGCCCGCAACTAGCGAATGAGCAGTTCTTC	CASSPQLANEQFF
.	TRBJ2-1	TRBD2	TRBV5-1	TGCGCCAGCAGCTCCGGTGGTACGGGGGGCTACAATGAGCAGTTCTTC	CASSSGGTGGYNEQFF
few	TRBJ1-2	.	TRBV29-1	TGCAGCGTTGAAAGTTTACCGGCCGGGGGGGGAAACTATGGCTACACCTTC	CSVESLPAGGGNYGYTF
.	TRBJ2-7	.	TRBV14	TGTGCCAGCAGCCAAGATGTCAGTCAAGCCAAGCAGTACTTC	CASSQDVSQAKQYF
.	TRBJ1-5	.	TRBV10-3	TGTGCCATCAGTGAGGGGCAGGGGATAAATCAGCCCCAGCATTTT	CAISEGQGINQPQHF
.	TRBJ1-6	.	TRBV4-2	TGTGCCAGCAGCCAAGACAGGGGACGAACCTATAATTCACCCCTCCACTTT	CASSQDRGRTYNSPLHF
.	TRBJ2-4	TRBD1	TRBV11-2	TGTGCCAGCAGCTTAGCCCCGACAGGGAACATTCAGTACTTC	CASSLAPTGNIQYF
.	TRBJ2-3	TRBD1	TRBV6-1	TGTGCCAGCAGTCGGACAGGGGCGACTATTGATACGCAGTATTTT	CASSRTGATIDTQYF
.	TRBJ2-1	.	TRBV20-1	TGCAGTGCTAGAGATCGAGGGTTGACTTATTTCTACAATGAGCAGTTCTTC	CSARDRGLTYFYNEQFF
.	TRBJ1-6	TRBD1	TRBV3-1	TGTGCCAGCAGCCAAATCCGACAGGGGGCGAGACTCCACTTT	CASSQIRQGARLHF
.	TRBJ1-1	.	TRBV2	TGTGCCAGTCCCGGGGCAGGGTGCAATGAAGCTTTCTTT	CASPGAGCNEAFF